This TCR beta chain came from a study of identical twins. MiXCR was run by TCRdb on the 5' RACE reads, yielding one entry per CDR3 protein. Here the sample spans approximately 680,000 distinct CDR3 sequences, less than 9% being singletons. The CDR3 runs 14 residues. Germline CDR1 KGHSH, CDR2 LQKENI. V lost 8 bases to trimming and J lost 1 base, with 12 bases between them. The same sample was also used in a study of yellow fever vaccine responses in identical twins.

This chain connects TRBV18 to TRBJ1-5, with unresolved D. Sequenced input: PBMCs. This sequence was found in a woman younger than 35 in good health. The CDR3 DNA is TGTGCCAGCCACCGTGGGGAGAGCAATCAGCCCCAGCATTTT. Its protein is CASHRGESNQPQHF.